This is a list of T cell receptor beta chains from one sample in a study of radiation and T cells in renal cell carcinoma. The table came from immunoSEQ multiplex PCR; TCRdb's copy has only in-frame clones and leaves some out. This repertoire shows about 83,000 clones, around four fifths found once; its top ten account for under 2.5%. This sample comprised blood, obtained from a patient whose treatment included radiotherapy and nephrectomy. Source of these receptors: a woman in her fifties or sixties with renal cell carcinoma. Both conserved end residues are part of each CDR3. The order of the fields is clone size, J gene, V gene, D gene, CDR3 DNA, CDR3 protein. D genes are given only for firm matches. Size is omitted from some rows. Given values are once, few, many or a class for expanded clones.

NA TRBJ1-5 TRBV7-9 NA TGTGCCAGCAGCTTAGCAGCCCGACGGGGGCTCAGGCAGCCCCAGCATTTT CASSLAARRGLRQPQHF
NA TRBJ2-7 TRBV7-2 TRBD2 TGTGCCAGCAGCTTAGGGGGGGCTAGCGGGCCCTACGAGCAGTACTTC CASSLGGASGPYEQYF
NA TRBJ2-3 TRBV6-6 NA TGTGCCAGCAGTTACGTAGATACAGCAGATACGCAGTATTTT CASSYVDTADTQYF
NA TRBJ2-5 TRBV11-2 NA TGTGCCAGCAGCTTAAGTCTGGTCCAAGAGACCCAGTACTTC CASSLSLVQETQYF
few TRBJ1-1 TRBV5-1 NA TGCGCCAGCAGCTCTACAGGGCTTTTCACTGAAGCTTTCTTT CASSSTGLFTEAFF
NA TRBJ2-7 TRBV7-2 TRBD1 TGTGCCAGCAGCAAGCTGACAGGGAGTCTCTACGAGCAGTACTTC CASSKLTGSLYEQYF
NA TRBJ2-7 TRBV7-2 NA TGTGCCAGCGGGAACTACGAGCAGTACTTC CASGNYEQYF
NA TRBJ1-4 TRBV7-9 NA TGTGCCAGCAGCCTGCAGGGATTTGACGAAAAACTGTTTTTT CASSLQGFDEKLFF
NA TRBJ1-2 TRBV6-1 NA TGTGCCAGCAGTGATACGGTCCTCTCTAACTATGGCTACACCTTC CASSDTVLSNYGYTF
NA TRBJ1-3 TRBV5-1 NA TGCGCCAGCAGCTTGGGAGGCGGGGTCCAGACAGCTGGAAACACCATATATTTT CASSLGGGVQTAGNTIYF
NA TRBJ1-1 TRBV9 NA TGTGCCAGCAGCGTAGGTGTCGGGCAGGGGAACACTGAAGCTTTCTTT CASSVGVGQGNTEAFF
NA TRBJ2-1 TRBV5-6 TRBD2 TGTGCCAGCAGCTCGTCTTTAGCGGGAGTGGGCAATGAGCAGTTCTTC CASSSSLAGVGNEQFF
NA TRBJ1-6 TRBV6-1 NA TGTGCCAGCAGTGGCCGGACCAGGGACGGTAATTCACCCCTCCACTTT CASSGRTRDGNSPLHF
NA TRBJ2-2 TRBV5-1 NA TGCGCCTCAGCAATGGGGTGGGCTACCACCGGGGAGCTGTTTTTT CASAMGWATTGELFF
once TRBJ1-4 TRBV4-1 NA TGCGCCAGCAGCCTTCTCTCTCGGGGTGAAAAACTGTTTTTT CASSLLSRGEKLFF
once TRBJ2-5 TRBV5-1 TRBD2 TGCGCCAGCAGCTTGGTCTTAGCGGGGGGCCAAGAGACCCAGTACTTC CASSLVLAGGQETQYF
NA TRBJ2-3 TRBV28 NA TGTGCCAGCAGCACATGGGGGGAGGGGGCAGATACGCAGTATTTT CASSTWGEGADTQYF
NA TRBJ1-1 TRBV6-4 NA TGTGCCAGCAGTGACCAAACACTCAGCGGTCGGAACACTGAAGCTTTCTTT CASSDQTLSGRNTEAFF
NA TRBJ1-1 TRBV10-3 NA TGTGCCATCAGTAGGGCGCTGAACACTGAAGCTTTCTTT CAISRALNTEAFF
NA TRBJ2-2 TRBV5-1 NA TGCGCCAGCAGCTTGGGGGGACAGAACACCGGGGAGCTGTTTTTT CASSLGGQNTGELFF
NA TRBJ1-5 TRBV5-6 NA TGTGCCAGCAGCTTGGGTAGGTTGGAAGGCAATCAGCCCCAGCATTTT CASSLGRLEGNQPQHF
NA TRBJ2-7 TRBV5-1 TRBD2 TGCGCCAGCAGCCCGGGAGGCTACGAGCAGTACTTC CASSPGGYEQYF
NA TRBJ2-3 TRBV7-9 NA TGTGCCAGCAGCTTAGGGGGGGCTAGCACAGATACGCAGTATTTT CASSLGGASTDTQYF
NA TRBJ1-2 TRBV7-2 NA TGTGCCAGCAGCTTGAGGGGTGGCTACACCTTC CASSLRGGYTF
NA TRBJ2-7 TRBV9 NA TGTGCCAGCAGCGCGGGCTTCAGGGCTAAGGCTATCTACGAGCAGTACTTC CASSAGFRAKAIYEQYF
once TRBJ1-1 TRBV15 NA TGTGCCACCAGCAGAGGAAAATCGCTCGGCAGTGAAGCTTTCTTT CATSRGKSLGSEAFF
NA TRBJ1-5 TRBV11-2 TRBD1 TGTGCCAGCAGCCCAGACAGGGGGCTTCAGCCCCAGCATTTT CASSPDRGLQPQHF